This T cell receptor beta chain was obtained from a study of lymphopenia after photon versus proton radiotherapy. Study-level findings and limits: After the lymphocyte nadir, photon-treated repertoires showed oligoclonal expansion, especially of CD8+ Temra cells. Photon-treated patients lost naive T cells and TCR diversity; proton-treated stayed stable.

As to this clone: The antigen is unknown.

Method: immunoSEQ multiplex PCR; TCRdb's copy keeps in-frame clones and lacks some. The sample has about 22,000 clones, around 89% seen once; the top ten hold around 10%. The germline gives CDR1 SGHVS, CDR2 FNYEAQ. This CDR3 is 15 amino acids long. J lost 6 bases, V lost 5 bases, and 11 bases had no gene match. The chain has TRBV7-6 and TRBJ2-7; 9 bases line up with TRBD2. The sequenced sample was peripheral blood, obtained from a patient treated with proton-based radiotherapy. The sequence came from a man aged 80 or over with esophageal cancer. CDR3 loop: CASSDGTSLLLEQYF. In nucleotides, the CDR3 is TGTGCCAGCAGCGACGGGACTAGCCTGCTTCTCGAGCAGTACTTC.